What follows are 5 T cell receptor beta chains derived from one specimen sequenced in a study of spatial heterogeneity in lung cancer. The time point: blood at routine non-recurrence follow-up after resection. TCRdb re-called the 5' RACE reads through MiXCR, storing one row per CDR3 protein. The sample holds 15,000 to 20,000 distinct CDR3 sequences, more than 8% seen once. The sample consisted of PBMCs, taken at follow-up. The receptor source for this set is a male donor with early-stage non-small cell lung cancer.

In its sample, this clonotype ranks as medium-sized (0.01 to 0.1%). The rearrangement joins TRBV19 to TRBJ2-2, with 7 bases identical to TRBD1. The CDR3 has 14 residues. J was trimmed by 4 bases and V by 5 bases; bases with no gene match: 4. Germline CDR1 LNHDA, CDR2 SQIVND (reference sequence). The CDR3 here is CASSAGTATGELFF. DNA of the CDR3: TGTGCCAGTAGTGCCGGGACAGCCACCGGGGAGCTGTTTTTT.

This clonotype occurred many times. This chain uses TRBV4-1 with TRBJ2-1; 7 bases agree with TRBD2. The CDR3 loop spans 16 amino acids. The junction had 12 bases not matched to a gene; V was cut back by 4 bases and J by 6 bases. CDR1 is MGHRA and CDR2 is YSYEKL in the germline V gene. The CDR3 is CASSPSGGSPLNEQFF. CDR3 nucleotides: TGCGCCAGCAGCCCCAGCGGCGGGAGCCCCCTCAATGAGCAGTTCTTC.

This clonotype occurred many times. The rearrangement uses TRBV2 and TRBJ2-1, with TRBD2 as a possible D gene (5 bases). Germline assignment: CDR1 SNHLY and CDR2 FYNNEI. V shed 1 base and J shed 7 bases, with 17 bases lying between them. This CDR3 has 16 residues. The CDR3 DNA reads as TGTGCCAGCAGTGAAGAGGGTAGCGAGCCGAGGAATGAGCAGTTCTTC. This encodes CASSEEGSEPRNEQFF.

J is TRBJ2-3 and V is TRBV4-1, with D unresolved. The V and J ends lost 0 bases and 4 bases respectively, with 11 bases between them. CDR3 size: 15 residues. Germline V gene lookup returns CDR1 MGHRA and CDR2 YSYEKL. CDR3 region: CASSQDLRVSDTQYF. As DNA, the CDR3 is TGCGCCAGCAGCCAAGATCTTAGGGTTTCAGATACGCAGTATTTT.

The J gene is TRBJ2-1, the V gene TRBV9; 11 bases agree with TRBD2. Trimming at V came to 0 bases and at J to 9 bases, leaving 5 bases not matched to a gene. Germline values: CDR1 SGDLS, CDR2 YYNGEE. This CDR3 has 15 amino acids. The CDR3 DNA is TGTGCCAGCAGCGTAGGGGGACTAGCGGTCGGTGAGCAGTTCTTC. It codes for CASSVGGLAVGEQFF.